This TCR beta chain emerged from a study of cytomegalovirus exposure and HLA in healthy donors. This CDR3 is 11 amino acids long. V was clipped by 4 bases and J by 6 bases, with 5 bases between them. Germline CDR1 reads SNHLY; CDR2 reads FYNNEI. The study, taken as a whole, reports: Several of the most significant clusters appeared, in a later analysis, to be linked to common viral pathogens. Later analysis identified a missense DCLRE1C variant that was linked to TCR beta V- and J-gene trimming. Being productive about 87% or about 30% of the time was typical of most TCR beta V segments in an earlier analysis. Reports indicate that TCR beta sequences accurately predicted the HLA-A and HLA-B alleles of most subjects.

The PCR ran on 60 Vbeta and 13 Jbeta primers. TCRdb's copy holds only in-frame clones and misses some; the assay was immunoSEQ multiplex PCR. This sample has about 140,000 clones, with 75% to 90% found just once. Concerning this clone: What it binds is unknown.

This sequence was found in a man between 40 and 49 years old in good health and CMV-seronegative. The J gene is TRBJ2-3, the V gene TRBV2; D unclear. The sample consisted of PBMCs. In nucleotides, the CDR3 is TGTGCCAGCAGTGCGGAGGATACGCAGTATTTT. Protein: CASSAEDTQYF.